This T cell receptor beta chain emerged from a study of cytomegalovirus exposure and HLA in healthy donors. General study findings and limits: Among the sequence variants, a highly shared cluster was likely an artifact of sequencing. A later examination showed that TCR association rates differed by HLA locus, with DRB1 most and HLA-C fewest.

V lost 4 bases and J lost 5, with 11 bases in between. The germline CDR1 and CDR2 sequences are ENHRY and SYGVKD. The CDR3 runs 13 residues. Primers for the PCR totalled 60 Vbeta and 13 Jbeta. Sequenced by immunoSEQ multiplex PCR; TCRdb stores in-frame clones only, minus some. This table holds about 160,000 clones, over 60% found once. A word on this clone: What it binds is not known.

The rearrangement links TRBV10-3 to TRBJ2-5; weak D call: TRBD1 (6 bases). Sequenced sample: PBMCs. This clonotype originated in a woman aged 50 to 60 in good health and CMV-seropositive. CDR3 nucleotides: TGTGCCATCAGTGTTTCCCAGGGGGAGACCCAGTACTTC. It specifies CAISVSQGETQYF.